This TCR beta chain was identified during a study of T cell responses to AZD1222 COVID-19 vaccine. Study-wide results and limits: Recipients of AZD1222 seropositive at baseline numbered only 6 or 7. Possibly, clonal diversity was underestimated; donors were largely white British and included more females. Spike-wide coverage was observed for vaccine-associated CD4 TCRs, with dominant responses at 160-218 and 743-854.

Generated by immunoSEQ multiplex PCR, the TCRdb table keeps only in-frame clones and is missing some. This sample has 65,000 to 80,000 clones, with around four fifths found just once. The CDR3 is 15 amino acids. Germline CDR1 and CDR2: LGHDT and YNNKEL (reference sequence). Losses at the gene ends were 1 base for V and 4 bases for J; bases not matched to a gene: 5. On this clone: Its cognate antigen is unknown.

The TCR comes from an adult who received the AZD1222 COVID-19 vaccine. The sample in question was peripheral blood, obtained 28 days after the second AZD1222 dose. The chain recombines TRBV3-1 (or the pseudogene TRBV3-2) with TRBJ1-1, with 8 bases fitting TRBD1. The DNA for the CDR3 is TGTGCCAGCAGCCAAGTTCGGACAGGGAGCACTGAAGCTTTCTTT. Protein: CASSQVRTGSTEAFF.